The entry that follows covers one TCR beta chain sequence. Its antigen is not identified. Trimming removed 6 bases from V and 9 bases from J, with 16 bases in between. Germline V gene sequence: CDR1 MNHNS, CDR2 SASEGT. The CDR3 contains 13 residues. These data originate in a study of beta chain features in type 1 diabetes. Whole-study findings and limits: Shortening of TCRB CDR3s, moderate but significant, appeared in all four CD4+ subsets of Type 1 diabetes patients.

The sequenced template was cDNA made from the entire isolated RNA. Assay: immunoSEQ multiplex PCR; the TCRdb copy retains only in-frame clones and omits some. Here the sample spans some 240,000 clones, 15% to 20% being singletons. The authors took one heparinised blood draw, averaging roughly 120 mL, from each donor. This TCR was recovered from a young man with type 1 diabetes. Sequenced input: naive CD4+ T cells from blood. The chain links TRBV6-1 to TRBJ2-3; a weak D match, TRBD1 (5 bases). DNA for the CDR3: TGTGCCAGCAGATCAACAGGTGGAGACACGCAGTATTTT. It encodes CASRSTGGDTQYF.